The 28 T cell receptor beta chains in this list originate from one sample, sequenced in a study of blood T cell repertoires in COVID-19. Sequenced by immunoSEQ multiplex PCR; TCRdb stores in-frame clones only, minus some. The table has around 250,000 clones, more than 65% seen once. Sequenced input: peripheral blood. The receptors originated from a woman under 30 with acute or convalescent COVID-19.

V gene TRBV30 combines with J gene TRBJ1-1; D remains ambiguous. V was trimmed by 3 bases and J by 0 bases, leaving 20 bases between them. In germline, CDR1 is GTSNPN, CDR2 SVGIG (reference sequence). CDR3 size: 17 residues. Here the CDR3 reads CAWSPIPLSIMNTEAFF. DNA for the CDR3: TGTGCCTGGAGCCCTATCCCGCTGAGTATCATGAACACTGAAGCTTTCTTT.

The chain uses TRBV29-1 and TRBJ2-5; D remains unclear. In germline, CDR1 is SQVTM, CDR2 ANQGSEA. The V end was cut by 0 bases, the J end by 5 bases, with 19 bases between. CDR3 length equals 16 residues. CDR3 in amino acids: CSVEDLWAGHWETQYF. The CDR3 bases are TGCAGCGTTGAAGATTTATGGGCAGGTCATTGGGAGACCCAGTACTTC. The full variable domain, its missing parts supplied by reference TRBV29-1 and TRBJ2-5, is SAVISQKPSRDICQRGTSLTIQCQVDSQVTMMFWYRQQPGQSLTLIATANQGSEATYESGFVIDKFPISRPNLTFSTLTVSNMSPEDSSIYLCSVEDLWAGHWETQYFGPGTRLLVL.

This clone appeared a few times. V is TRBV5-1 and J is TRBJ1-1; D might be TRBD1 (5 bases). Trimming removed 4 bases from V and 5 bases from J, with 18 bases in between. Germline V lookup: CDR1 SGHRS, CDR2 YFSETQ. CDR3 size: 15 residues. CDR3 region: CASSHSPRGDTEAFF. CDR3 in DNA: TGCGCCAGCAGCCACTCTCCTCGGGGGGATACTGAAGCTTTCTTT.

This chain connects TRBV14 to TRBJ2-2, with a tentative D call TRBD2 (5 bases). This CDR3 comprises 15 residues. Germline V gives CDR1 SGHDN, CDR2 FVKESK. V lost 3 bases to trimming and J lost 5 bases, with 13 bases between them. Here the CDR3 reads CASSHLSGETGELFF. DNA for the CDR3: TGTGCCAGCAGCCATCTTTCCGGGGAAACCGGGGAGCTGTTTTTT.

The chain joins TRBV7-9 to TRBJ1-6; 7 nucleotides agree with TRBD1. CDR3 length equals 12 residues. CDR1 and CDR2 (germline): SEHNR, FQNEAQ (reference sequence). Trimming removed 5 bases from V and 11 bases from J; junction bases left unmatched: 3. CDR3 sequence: CASSETGPPLHF. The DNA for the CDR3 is TGTGCCAGCAGCGAGACAGGGCCACCCCTCCACTTT.

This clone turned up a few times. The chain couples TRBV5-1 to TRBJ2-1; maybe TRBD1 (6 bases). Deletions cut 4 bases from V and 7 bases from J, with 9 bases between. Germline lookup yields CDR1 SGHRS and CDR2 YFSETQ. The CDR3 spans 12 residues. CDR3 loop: CASSTQGNEQFF. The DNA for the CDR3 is TGCGCCAGCAGCACCCAGGGGAATGAGCAGTTCTTC.

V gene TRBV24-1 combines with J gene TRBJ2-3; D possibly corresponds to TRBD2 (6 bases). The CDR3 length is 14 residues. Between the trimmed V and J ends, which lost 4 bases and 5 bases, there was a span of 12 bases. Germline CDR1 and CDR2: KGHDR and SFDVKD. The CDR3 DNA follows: TGTGCCACCAGTGACCCCGGGAGTATAGATACGCAGTATTTT. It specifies CATSDPGSIDTQYF.

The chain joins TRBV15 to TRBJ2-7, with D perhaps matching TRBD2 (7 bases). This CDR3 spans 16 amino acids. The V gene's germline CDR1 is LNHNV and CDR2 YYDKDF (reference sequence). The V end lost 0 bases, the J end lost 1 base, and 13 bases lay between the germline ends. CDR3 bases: TGTGCCACCAGCAGAGATCTGGGAGGGGGTTCCTACGAGCAGTACTTC. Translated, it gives CATSRDLGGGSYEQYF. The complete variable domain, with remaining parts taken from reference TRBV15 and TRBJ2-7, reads DAMVIQNPRYQVTQFGKPVTLSCSQTLNHNVMYWYQQKSSQAPKLLFHYYDKDFNNEADTPDNFQSRRPNTSFCFLDIRSPGLGDTAMYLCATSRDLGGGSYEQYFGPGTRLTVT.

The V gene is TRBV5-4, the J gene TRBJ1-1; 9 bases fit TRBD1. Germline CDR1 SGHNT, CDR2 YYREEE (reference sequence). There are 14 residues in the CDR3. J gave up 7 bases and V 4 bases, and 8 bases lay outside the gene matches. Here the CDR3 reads CASSPAGQGHEAFF. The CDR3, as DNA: TGTGCCAGCAGCCCGGCGGGACAGGGCCATGAAGCTTTCTTT.

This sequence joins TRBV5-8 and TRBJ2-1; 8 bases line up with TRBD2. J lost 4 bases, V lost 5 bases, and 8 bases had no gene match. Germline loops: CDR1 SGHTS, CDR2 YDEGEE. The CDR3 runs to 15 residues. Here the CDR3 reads CASSISGALYNEQFF. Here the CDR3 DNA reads TGTGCCAGCAGTATTAGCGGGGCCCTTTACAATGAGCAGTTCTTC.

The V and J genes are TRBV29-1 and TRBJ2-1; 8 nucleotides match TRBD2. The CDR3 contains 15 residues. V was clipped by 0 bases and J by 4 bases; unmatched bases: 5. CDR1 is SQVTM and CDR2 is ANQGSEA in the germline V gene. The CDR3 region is CSVEEGASGYNEQFF. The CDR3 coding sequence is TGCAGCGTTGAAGAGGGCGCTAGCGGGTACAATGAGCAGTTCTTC.

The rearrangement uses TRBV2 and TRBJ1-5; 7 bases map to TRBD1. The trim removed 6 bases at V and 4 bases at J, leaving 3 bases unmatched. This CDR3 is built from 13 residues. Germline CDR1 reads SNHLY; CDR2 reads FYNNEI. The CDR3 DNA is TGTGCCAGCAGAGACAGGGCTAATCAGCCCCAGCATTTT. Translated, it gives CASRDRANQPQHF.

The CDR3: CASSSPPRDTDTQYF. DNA for the CDR3: TGCGCCAGCAGCTCGCCCCCGAGAGACACAGATACGCAGTATTTT. V usage is TRBV5-1 and J usage is TRBJ2-3; D is unclear. This CDR3 is 15 amino acids long. Per the germline V gene, CDR1 is SGHRS and CDR2 is YFSETQ. The germline V and J ends were trimmed by 3 bases and 2 bases, with 13 bases remaining between them.

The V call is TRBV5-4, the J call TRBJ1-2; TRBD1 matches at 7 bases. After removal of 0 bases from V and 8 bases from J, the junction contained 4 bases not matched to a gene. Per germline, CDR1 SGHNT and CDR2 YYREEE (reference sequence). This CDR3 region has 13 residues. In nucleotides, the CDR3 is TGTGCCAGCAGCTTGGGAGGGGGCGAGGGCTACACCTTC. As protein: CASSLGGGEGYTF.

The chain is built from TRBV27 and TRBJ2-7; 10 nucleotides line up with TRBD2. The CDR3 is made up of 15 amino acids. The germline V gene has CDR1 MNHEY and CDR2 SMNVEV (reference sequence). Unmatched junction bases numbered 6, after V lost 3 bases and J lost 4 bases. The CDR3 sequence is CASSLLAGGSYEQYF. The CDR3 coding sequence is TGTGCCAGCAGTTTGTTAGCGGGAGGATCATACGAGCAGTACTTC.

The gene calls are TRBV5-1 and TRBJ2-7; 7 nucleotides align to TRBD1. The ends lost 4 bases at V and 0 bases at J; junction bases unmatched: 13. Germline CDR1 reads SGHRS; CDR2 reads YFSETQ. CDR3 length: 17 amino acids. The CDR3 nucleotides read TGCGCCAGCAGCCCTGACCCCGGGACAGTGATCTCCTACGAGCAGTACTTC. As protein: CASSPDPGTVISYEQYF.

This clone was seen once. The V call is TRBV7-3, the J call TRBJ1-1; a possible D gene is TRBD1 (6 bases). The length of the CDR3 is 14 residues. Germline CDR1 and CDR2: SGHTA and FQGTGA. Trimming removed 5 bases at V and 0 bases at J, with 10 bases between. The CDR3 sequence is CASSPGQLNTEAFF. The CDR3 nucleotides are TGTGCCAGCAGCCCCGGACAGCTGAACACTGAAGCTTTCTTT.

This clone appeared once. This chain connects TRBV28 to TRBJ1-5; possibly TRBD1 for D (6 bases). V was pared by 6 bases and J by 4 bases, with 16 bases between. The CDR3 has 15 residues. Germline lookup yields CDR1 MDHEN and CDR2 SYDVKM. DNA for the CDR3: TGTGCCAGCAGCCCGCTACAGGGAATGAATCAGCCCCAGCATTTT. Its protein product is CASSPLQGMNQPQHF.

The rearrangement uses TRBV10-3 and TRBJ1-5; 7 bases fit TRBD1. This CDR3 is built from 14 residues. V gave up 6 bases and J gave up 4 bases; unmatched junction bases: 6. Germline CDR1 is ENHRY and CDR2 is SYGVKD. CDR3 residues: CAISRDSQNQPQHF. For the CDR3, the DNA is TGTGCCATCAGCCGGGACAGCCAGAATCAGCCCCAGCATTTT.

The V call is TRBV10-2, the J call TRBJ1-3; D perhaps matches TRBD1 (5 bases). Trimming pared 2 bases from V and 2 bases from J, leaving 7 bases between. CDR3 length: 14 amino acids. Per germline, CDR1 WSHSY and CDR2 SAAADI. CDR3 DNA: TGCGCCAGCAGTGAGGGGGCACCTGGAAACACCATATATTTT. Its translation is CASSEGAPGNTIYF.

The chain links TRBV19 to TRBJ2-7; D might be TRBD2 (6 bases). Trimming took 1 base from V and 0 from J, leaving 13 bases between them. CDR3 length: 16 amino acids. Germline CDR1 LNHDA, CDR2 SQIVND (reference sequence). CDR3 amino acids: CASSIGSSGGSYEQYF. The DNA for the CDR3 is TGTGCCAGTAGTATAGGGAGTAGCGGAGGCTCCTACGAGCAGTACTTC.

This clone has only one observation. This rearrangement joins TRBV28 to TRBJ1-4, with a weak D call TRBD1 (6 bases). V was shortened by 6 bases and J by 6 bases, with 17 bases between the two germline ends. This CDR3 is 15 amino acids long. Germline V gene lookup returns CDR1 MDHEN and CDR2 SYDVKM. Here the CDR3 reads CASRPTWGRDEKLFF. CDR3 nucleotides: TGTGCCAGCAGGCCCACGTGGGGGCGAGATGAAAAACTGTTTTTT. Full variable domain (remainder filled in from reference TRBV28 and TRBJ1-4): DVKVTQSSRYLVKRTGEKVFLECVQDMDHENMFWYRQDPGLGLRLIYFSYDVKMKEKGDIPEGYSVSREKKERFSLILESASTNQTSMYLCASRPTWGRDEKLFFGSGTQLSVL.

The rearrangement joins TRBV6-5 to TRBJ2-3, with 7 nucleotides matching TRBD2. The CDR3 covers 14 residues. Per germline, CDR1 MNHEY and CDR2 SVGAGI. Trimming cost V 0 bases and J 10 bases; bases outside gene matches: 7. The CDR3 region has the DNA TGTGCCAGCAGTTACTCGGGAGGGCTCCGGTCGCAGTATTTT. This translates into CASSYSGGLRSQYF.

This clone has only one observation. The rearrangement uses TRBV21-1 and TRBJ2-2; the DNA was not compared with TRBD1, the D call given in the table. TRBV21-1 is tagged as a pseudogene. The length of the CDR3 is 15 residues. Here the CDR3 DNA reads TGTGCCAGCAGCAAAGTTTGGGGGCGCTGCGGGGAGCTGTTTTTT. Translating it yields CASSKVWGRCGELFF.

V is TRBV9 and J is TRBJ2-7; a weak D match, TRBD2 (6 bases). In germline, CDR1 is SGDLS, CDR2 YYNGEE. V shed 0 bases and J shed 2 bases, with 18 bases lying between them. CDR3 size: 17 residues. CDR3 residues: CASSVEAGSWPAYEQYF. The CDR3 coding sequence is TGTGCCAGCAGCGTAGAGGCGGGGAGTTGGCCCGCCTACGAGCAGTACTTC.

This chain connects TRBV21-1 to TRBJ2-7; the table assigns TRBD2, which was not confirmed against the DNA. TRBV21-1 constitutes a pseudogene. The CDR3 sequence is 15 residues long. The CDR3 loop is CASNARRASAYEQYF. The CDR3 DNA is TGTGCCAGCAACGCCCGGCGGGCCTCTGCCTACGAGCAGTACTTC.

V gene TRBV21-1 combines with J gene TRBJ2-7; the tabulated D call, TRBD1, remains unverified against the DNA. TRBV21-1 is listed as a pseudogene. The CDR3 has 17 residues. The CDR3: CASSTRQDRGLAYEQYF. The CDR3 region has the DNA TGTGCCAGCAGCACCAGACAGGACAGGGGGCTTGCCTACGAGCAGTACTTC.

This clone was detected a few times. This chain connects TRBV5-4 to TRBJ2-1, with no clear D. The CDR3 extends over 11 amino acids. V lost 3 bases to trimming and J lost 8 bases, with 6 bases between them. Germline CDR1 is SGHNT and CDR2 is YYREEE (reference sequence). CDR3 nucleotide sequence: TGTGCCAGCAGCTCCCACTATGAGCAGTTCTTC. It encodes CASSSHYEQFF. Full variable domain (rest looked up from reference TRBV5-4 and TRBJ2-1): ETGVTQSPTHLIKTRGQQVTLRCSSQSGHNTVSWYQQALGQGPQFIFQYYREEENGRGNFPPRFSGLQFPNYSSELNVNALELDDSALYLCASSSHYEQFFGPGTRLTVL.